This T cell receptor beta chain was captured in a study of CD8 T cells in ankylosing spondylitis. Comments on this clonotype: As yet, its antigen is unknown.

This CDR3 comprises 12 residues. Germline V lookup: CDR1 SQVTM, CDR2 ANQGSEA. V was pared by 7 bases and J by 8 bases, with 14 bases between. Each CDR3 protein gets one entry after TCRdb re-called the 5' RACE reads with MiXCR. The sample holds 150,000 to 200,000 distinct CDR3 sequences, around 20% seen once. Broader study findings: Some motif variants had been reported before (in reactive arthritis synovial fluid and blood). Seemingly characteristic of ankylosing spondylitis blood was a TCR beta motif consisting of roughly 8 highly homologous variants. There was reportedly significant enrichment of clones that were disease-linked in matched ankylosing spondylitis synovial fluid.

The chain uses TRBV29-1 and TRBJ1-4; a weak D match, TRBD1 (5 bases). The sequence derives from a male donor with ankylosing spondylitis or in good health (not recorded which). Input material: blood, either unsorted or a sorted T cell fraction (not recorded which). The CDR3 coding sequence is TGCAGCGGGGGGTCCCTGGCGGAAAAACTGTTTTTT. Translated, it gives CSGGSLAEKLFF.